These T cell receptor beta chains were read from a single sample in a study of T cell responses to AZD1222 COVID-19 vaccine. Sequencing was performed with immunoSEQ multiplex PCR; in TCRdb, only in-frame clones are kept and a portion is missing. The data hold some 120,000 clones, with 85% to 95% observed a single time. The starting material was peripheral blood, obtained 28 days after the second AZD1222 dose. The receptors stem from an adult who received the AZD1222 COVID-19 vaccine. Both conserved end residues are part of each CDR3. Fields, in order: D gene, J gene, V gene, clone size, CDR3 protein, CDR3 DNA. D genes are given only for firm matches. Size values are once, few and many counts, or a class for expanded clones, and some rows have none.

d_gene: -
j_gene: TRBJ2-3
v_gene: TRBV28
abundance: -
CDR3aa: CASSSPLDTDTQYF
CDR3nt: TGTGCCAGCAGTTCCCCCTTAGACACAGATACGCAGTATTTT

d_gene: TRBD2
j_gene: TRBJ2-1
v_gene: TRBV6-5
abundance: -
CDR3aa: CASSYESLAGRGEQFF
CDR3nt: TGTGCCAGCAGTTATGAAAGCCTAGCGGGACGGGGTGAGCAGTTCTTC

d_gene: -
j_gene: TRBJ2-7
v_gene: TRBV11-1
abundance: -
CDR3aa: CASSWGESYEQYF
CDR3nt: TGTGCCAGCAGCTGGGGAGAGAGTTACGAGCAGTACTTC

d_gene: -
j_gene: TRBJ1-2
v_gene: TRBV18
abundance: -
CDR3aa: CASSPEGTYGYTF
CDR3nt: TGTGCCAGCTCACCAGAGGGGACCTATGGCTACACCTTC

d_gene: -
j_gene: TRBJ2-5
v_gene: TRBV19
abundance: -
CDR3aa: CASSLFSDQETQYF
CDR3nt: TGTGCCAGTAGCCTCTTTTCAGACCAAGAGACCCAGTACTTC

d_gene: -
j_gene: TRBJ1-1
v_gene: TRBV19
abundance: -
CDR3aa: CASSRRLNTEAFF
CDR3nt: TGTGCCAGTAGTAGACGGTTGAACACTGAAGCTTTCTTT

d_gene: -
j_gene: TRBJ1-1
v_gene: TRBV28
abundance: -
CDR3aa: CASSSQFTEAFF
CDR3nt: TGTGCCAGCAGTTCGCAGTTCACTGAAGCTTTCTTT

d_gene: -
j_gene: TRBJ2-3
v_gene: TRBV28
abundance: -
CDR3aa: CASSQRPVQYF
CDR3nt: TGTGCCAGCAGCCAAAGACCCGTGCAGTATTTT

d_gene: TRBD2
j_gene: TRBJ2-7
v_gene: TRBV2
abundance: few
CDR3aa: CASSEGLALNSGTYEQYF
CDR3nt: TGTGCCAGCAGTGAGGGACTAGCCCTAAACAGCGGAACCTACGAGCAGTACTTC

d_gene: -
j_gene: TRBJ2-2
v_gene: TRBV11-2
abundance: -
CDR3aa: CASSRPEAGSAGELFF
CDR3nt: TGTGCCAGCAGCCGACCAGAGGCCGGATCCGCCGGGGAGCTGTTTTTT

d_gene: TRBD1
j_gene: TRBJ2-5
v_gene: TRBV7-3
abundance: -
CDR3aa: CASSTQGGETQYF
CDR3nt: TGTGCCAGCAGCACACAGGGGGGAGAGACCCAGTACTTC

d_gene: TRBD2
j_gene: TRBJ2-2
v_gene: TRBV2
abundance: -
CDR3aa: CASIAGVYTGELFF
CDR3nt: TGTGCCAGCATAGCGGGAGTGTACACCGGGGAGCTGTTTTTT

d_gene: TRBD1
j_gene: TRBJ2-3
v_gene: TRBV28
abundance: -
CDR3aa: CASRPIPGQGAEDTQYF
CDR3nt: TGTGCCAGCAGACCCATCCCGGGACAGGGGGCCGAAGATACGCAGTATTTT

d_gene: -
j_gene: TRBJ1-5
v_gene: TRBV10-3
abundance: -
CDR3aa: CAISGGESGNQPQHF
CDR3nt: TGTGCCATCAGTGGGGGGGAGAGTGGCAATCAGCCCCAGCATTTT

d_gene: -
j_gene: TRBJ1-5
v_gene: TRBV12-3/TRBV12-4
abundance: -
CDR3aa: CASSEGEDQPQHF
CDR3nt: TGTGCCAGCAGTGAGGGAGAGGACCAGCCCCAGCATTTT

d_gene: TRBD1
j_gene: TRBJ1-3
v_gene: TRBV28
abundance: -
CDR3aa: CASSQQGVNSGNTIYF
CDR3nt: TGTGCCAGCAGCCAACAGGGGGTGAACTCTGGAAACACCATATATTTT

d_gene: -
j_gene: TRBJ1-3
v_gene: TRBV7-8
abundance: -
CDR3aa: CASSPPVVGTIYF
CDR3nt: TGTGCCAGCAGCCCCCCGGTTGTGGGAACCATATATTTT

d_gene: -
j_gene: TRBJ1-5
v_gene: TRBV24-1
abundance: -
CDR3aa: CATSNFVPHNSNQPQHF
CDR3nt: TGTGCCACCAGCAACTTTGTACCCCACAATAGCAATCAGCCCCAGCATTTT

d_gene: -
j_gene: TRBJ2-7
v_gene: TRBV9
abundance: once
CDR3aa: CASSDEGGTAYEQYF
CDR3nt: TGTGCCAGCAGCGACGAGGGAGGTACGGCCTACGAGCAGTACTTC

d_gene: -
j_gene: TRBJ1-2
v_gene: TRBV30
abundance: -
CDR3aa: CAWSPSAVNGYTF
CDR3nt: TGTGCCTGGAGTCCCTCAGCGGTGAATGGCTACACCTTC

d_gene: -
j_gene: TRBJ2-3
v_gene: TRBV7-3
abundance: -
CDR3aa: CASSTGLGTDTQYF
CDR3nt: TGTGCCAGCAGCACGGGACTGGGCACAGATACGCAGTATTTT

d_gene: TRBD2
j_gene: TRBJ2-1
v_gene: TRBV19
abundance: -
CDR3aa: CASNSGRGYNEQFF
CDR3nt: TGTGCCAGTAACAGCGGGAGGGGGTACAATGAGCAGTTCTTC